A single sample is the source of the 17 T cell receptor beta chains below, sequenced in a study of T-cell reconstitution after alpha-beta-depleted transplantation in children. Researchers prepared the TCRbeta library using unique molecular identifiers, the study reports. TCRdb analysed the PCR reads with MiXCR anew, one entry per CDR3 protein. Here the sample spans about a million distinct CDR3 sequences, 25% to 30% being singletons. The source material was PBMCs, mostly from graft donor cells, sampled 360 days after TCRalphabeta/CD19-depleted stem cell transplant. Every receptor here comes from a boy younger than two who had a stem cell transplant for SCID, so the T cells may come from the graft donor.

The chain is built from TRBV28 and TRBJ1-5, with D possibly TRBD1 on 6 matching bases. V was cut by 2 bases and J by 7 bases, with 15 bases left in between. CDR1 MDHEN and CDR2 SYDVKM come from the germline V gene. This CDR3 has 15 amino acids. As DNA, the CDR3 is TGTGCCAGCAGTTTAAGGCAGGGGAAATGGCAGCCCCAGCATTTT. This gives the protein CASSLRQGKWQPQHF.

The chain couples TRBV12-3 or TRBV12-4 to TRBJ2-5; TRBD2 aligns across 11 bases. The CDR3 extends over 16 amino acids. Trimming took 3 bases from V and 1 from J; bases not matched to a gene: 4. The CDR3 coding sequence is TGTGCCAGCAGTTTTGGGGGACTAGCGGCCCAAGAGACCCAGTACTTC. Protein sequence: CASSFGGLAAQETQYF.

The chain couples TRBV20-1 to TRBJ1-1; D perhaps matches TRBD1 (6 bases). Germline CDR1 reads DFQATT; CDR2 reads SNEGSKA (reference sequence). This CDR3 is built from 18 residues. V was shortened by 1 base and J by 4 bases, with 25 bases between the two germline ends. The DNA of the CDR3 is TGCAGTGCTAGAGGGCGGACAGATAAAACGTTCTGGGGCACTGAAGCTTTCTTT. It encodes CSARGRTDKTFWGTEAFF.

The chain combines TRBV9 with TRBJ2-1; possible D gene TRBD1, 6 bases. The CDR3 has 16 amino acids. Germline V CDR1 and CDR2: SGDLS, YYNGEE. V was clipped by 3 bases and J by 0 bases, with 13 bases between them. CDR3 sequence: CASSGPGTFSYNEQFF. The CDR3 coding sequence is TGTGCCAGCAGCGGACCCGGGACATTCTCCTACAATGAGCAGTTCTTC.

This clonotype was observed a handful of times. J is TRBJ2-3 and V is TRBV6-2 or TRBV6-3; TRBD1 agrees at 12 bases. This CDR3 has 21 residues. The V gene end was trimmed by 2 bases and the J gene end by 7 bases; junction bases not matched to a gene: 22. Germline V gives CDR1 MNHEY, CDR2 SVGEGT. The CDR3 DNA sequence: TGTGCCAGCAGTTACCCCTTCCGGGACAGGGGGCGGAGAAGGGATGGGAATACGCAGTATTTT. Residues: CASSYPFRDRGRRRDGNTQYF.

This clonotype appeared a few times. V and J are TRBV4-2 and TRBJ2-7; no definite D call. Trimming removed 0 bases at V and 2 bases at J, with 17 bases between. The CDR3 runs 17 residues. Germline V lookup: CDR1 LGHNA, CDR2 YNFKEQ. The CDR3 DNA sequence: TGTGCCAGCAGCCAAGATGAGCTTGCGAACAGCCCCTACGAGCAGTACTTC. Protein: CASSQDELANSPYEQYF.

The CDR3 sequence is CASSEETMGLAGGSEQFF. The DNA of the CDR3 is TGTGCCAGCAGTGAAGAGACGATGGGACTAGCGGGGGGGAGTGAGCAGTTCTTC. The chain employs TRBV2 and TRBJ2-1; 16 bases fit TRBD2. The V and J ends lost 1 base and 9 bases, in that order; junction bases with no gene match: 9. The CDR3 extends over 18 amino acids. Germline CDR1 reads SNHLY; CDR2 reads FYNNEI. Supplemented by reference TRBV2 and TRBJ2-1, the full variable domain reads EPEVTQTPSHQVTQMGQEVILRCVPISNHLYFYWYRQILGQKVEFLVSFYNNEISEKSEIFDDQFSVERPDGSNFTLKIRSTKLEDSAMYFCASSEETMGLAGGSEQFFGPGTRLTVL.

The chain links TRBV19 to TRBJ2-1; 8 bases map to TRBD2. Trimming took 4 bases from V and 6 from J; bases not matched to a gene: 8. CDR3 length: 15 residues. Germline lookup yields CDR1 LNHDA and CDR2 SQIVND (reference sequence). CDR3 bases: TGTGCCAGTAGTACCGGGACTAGAGGGTCCAATGAGCAGTTCTTC. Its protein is CASSTGTRGSNEQFF.

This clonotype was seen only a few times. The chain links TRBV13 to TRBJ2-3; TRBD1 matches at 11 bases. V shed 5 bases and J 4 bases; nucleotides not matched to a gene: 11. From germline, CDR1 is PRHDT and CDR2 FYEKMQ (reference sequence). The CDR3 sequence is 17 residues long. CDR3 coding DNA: TGTGCCAGCAGCACGAACCGCGGGACAGGGGGGGCAGATACGCAGTATTTT. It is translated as CASSTNRGTGGADTQYF.

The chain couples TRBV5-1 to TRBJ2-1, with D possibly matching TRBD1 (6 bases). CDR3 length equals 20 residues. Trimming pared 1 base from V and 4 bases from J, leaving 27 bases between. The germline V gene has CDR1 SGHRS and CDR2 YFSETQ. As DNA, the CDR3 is TGCGCCAGCAGCTTGAGGGGACAAGGACCCACGCCACCTAGTTACAATGAGCAGTTCTTC. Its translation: CASSLRGQGPTPPSYNEQFF.

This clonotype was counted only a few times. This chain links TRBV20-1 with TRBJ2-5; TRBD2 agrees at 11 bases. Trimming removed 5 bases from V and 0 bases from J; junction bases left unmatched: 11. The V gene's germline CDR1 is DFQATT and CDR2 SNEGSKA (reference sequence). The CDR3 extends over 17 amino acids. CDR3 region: CSAQGIAGGIYQETQYF. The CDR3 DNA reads TGCAGTGCTCAGGGGATAGCGGGGGGGATCTACCAAGAGACCCAGTACTTC.

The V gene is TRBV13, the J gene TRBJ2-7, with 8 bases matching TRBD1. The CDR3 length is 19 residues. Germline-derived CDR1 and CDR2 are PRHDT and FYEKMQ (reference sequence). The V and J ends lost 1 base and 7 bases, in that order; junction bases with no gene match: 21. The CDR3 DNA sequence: TGTGCCAGCAGCTTAGATTTTTATCGAGGACAGGGATCCCTGGGGGAGCAGTACTTC. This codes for CASSLDFYRGQGSLGEQYF. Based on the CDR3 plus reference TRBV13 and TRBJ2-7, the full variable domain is AAGVIQSPRHLIKEKRETATLKCYPIPRHDTVYWYQQGPGQDPQFLISFYEKMQSDKGSIPDRFSAQQFSDYHSELNMSSLELGDSALYFCASSLDFYRGQGSLGEQYFGPGTRLTVT.

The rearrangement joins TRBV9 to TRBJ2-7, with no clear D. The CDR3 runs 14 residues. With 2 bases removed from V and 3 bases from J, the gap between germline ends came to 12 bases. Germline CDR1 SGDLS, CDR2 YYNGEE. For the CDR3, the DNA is TGTGCCAGCAGCGTTTTTCCAGGTGGCTACGAGCAGTACTTC. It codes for CASSVFPGGYEQYF.

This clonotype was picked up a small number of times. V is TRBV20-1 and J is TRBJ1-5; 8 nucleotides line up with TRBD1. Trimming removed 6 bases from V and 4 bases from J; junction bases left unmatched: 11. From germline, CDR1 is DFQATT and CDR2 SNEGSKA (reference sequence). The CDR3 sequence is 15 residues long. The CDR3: CSAPNRDRSNQPQHF. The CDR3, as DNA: TGCAGTGCGCCAAACCGGGACAGGAGTAATCAGCCCCAGCATTTT.

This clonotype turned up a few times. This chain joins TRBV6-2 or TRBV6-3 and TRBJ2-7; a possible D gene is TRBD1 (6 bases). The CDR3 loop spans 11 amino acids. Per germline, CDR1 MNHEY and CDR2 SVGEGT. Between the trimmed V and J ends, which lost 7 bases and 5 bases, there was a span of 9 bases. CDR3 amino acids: CASTPGDEQYF. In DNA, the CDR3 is TGTGCCAGCACCCCAGGGGACGAGCAGTACTTC.

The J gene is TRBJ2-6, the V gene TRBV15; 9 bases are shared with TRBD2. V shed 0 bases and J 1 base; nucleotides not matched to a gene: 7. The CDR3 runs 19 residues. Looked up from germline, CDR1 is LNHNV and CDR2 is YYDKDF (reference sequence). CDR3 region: CATSRDPGLAGSGANVLTF. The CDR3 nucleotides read TGTGCCACCAGCAGAGATCCGGGTCTAGCGGGGTCTGGGGCCAACGTCCTGACTTTC.

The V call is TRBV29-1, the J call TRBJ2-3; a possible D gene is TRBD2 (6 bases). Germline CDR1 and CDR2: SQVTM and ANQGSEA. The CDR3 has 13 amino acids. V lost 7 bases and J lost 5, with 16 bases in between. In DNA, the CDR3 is TGCAGCGCCCCGGGAGCAAGACTAGATACGCAGTATTTT. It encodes CSAPGARLDTQYF.